This T cell receptor (beta chain) was sequenced in a study of T-cell memory formation after mild COVID-19. The CDR3 totals 14 residues. V lost 4 bases to trimming and J lost 0 bases, with 12 bases between them. Germline CDR1 reads SQVTM; CDR2 reads ANQGSEA. About this clonotype itself: The antigen is not known.

TCRdb processed the 5' RACE reads anew with MiXCR; each CDR3 protein has one entry. The sample lists about 180,000 distinct CDR3 sequences; approximately 16% were seen once. Study observations and caveats: The main location of contracting CD4+ clones was CM and EM, and that of contracting CD8+ clones was EMRA. Cross-reactive memory appears to have joined, as suggested by some responding clones showing up in pre-infection memory.

The sequencing input was PBMCs or a T cell subset sorted from them (not recorded which). This receptor was taken from an adult woman who had mild COVID-19 (a few samples of this study predate the infection). Cell type and time point are not known. The V gene is TRBV29-1, the J gene TRBJ1-1; the D gene is possibly TRBD1 (6 bases). CDR3: CSVASPGVNTEAFF. DNA for the CDR3: TGCAGCGTTGCAAGTCCAGGGGTGAACACTGAAGCTTTCTTT.